This T cell receptor beta chain appears in the sequencing data of a study of cytomegalovirus exposure and HLA in healthy donors. The PCR was carried out with 60 Vbeta primers and 13 Jbeta primers. Profiled with immunoSEQ multiplex PCR; TCRdb holds only in-frame clones, not every one. This table has roughly 150,000 clones, over 80% appearing once. Trimming cost V 0 bases and J 7 bases, with 16 bases left between them. Germline CDR1 KGHSY, CDR2 FQNENV. There are 16 residues in the CDR3. This sequence originates from a middle-aged man in good health and CMV-seropositive. The rearrangement joins TRBV16 to TRBJ1-5; the D is unclear. The sequenced sample consisted of PBMCs. CDR3 protein: CASSQSFGGFGQPQHF. The DNA for the CDR3 is TGTGCCAGCAGCCAATCGTTTGGAGGGTTCGGACAGCCCCAGCATTTT.